What follows is one T cell receptor (beta chain) and its context. Its target is not known. The record originates from a study of cytomegalovirus exposure and HLA in healthy donors. Study-wide context: A prior analysis found fewer than 120 million unique TCR beta sequences from around 180 million T cells. Study observations and caveats: Earlier results showed most TCR beta V segments being productive about 87% or about 30% of the time. In vitro, three CMV-associated chains proved specific for CMV antigens.

PCR was performed using 60 Vbeta and 13 Jbeta primers. In the original analysis: In a later analysis, of 70 million to 85 million unique beta chains, around 9.9 million appeared in at least two donors. Method: immunoSEQ multiplex PCR; TCRdb's copy keeps in-frame clones and lacks some. V and J calls and clone size are those listed in that table; D and trimming were worked out from the DNA. The sample table sets out 80,000 or so clones. The CDR3 loop spans 19 amino acids. Trimming cost V 0 bases and J 4 bases; bases outside gene matches: 15. Germline lookup yields CDR1 SGHAT and CDR2 FQNNGV. The rearrangement uses TRBV11-2 and TRBJ2-5, with 9 bases identical to TRBD1. This clonotype was obtained from a woman in her twenties or thirties in good health and CMV-seronegative. The sample taken for sequencing was PBMCs. The CDR3: CASSLDRGQGFGSRETQYF. The CDR3 bases are TGTGCCAGCAGCTTAGATAGGGGACAGGGATTCGGTAGCCGAGAGACCCAGTACTTC.